This T cell receptor (beta chain) was sequenced for a study of blood T cells in healthy people across ages. Study observations and caveats: More naive CD4+ cells and higher diversity were found in long-lived than in aged donors.

To note about this clonotype: As yet, its antigen is unknown.

Through a sample-barcoded 5' primer and a J-beta primer mix, a second PCR was run for about 6 to 11 cycles. TCRdb reprocessed the 5' RACE reads via MiXCR and lists one record per CDR3 protein. The sample comprises about 1.5 million distinct CDR3 sequences, roughly 43% of which are singletons, and around 4% rests with the top ten. V lost 6 bases, J lost 1 base, and 12 bases lay in between. Per germline, CDR1 SEHNR and CDR2 FQNEAQ (reference sequence). The CDR3 runs to 14 residues. The source material was blood. This clonotype was sampled from a woman aged 18-30 years in good health. The V call is TRBV7-9, the J call TRBJ1-1; the D is unclear. Here the CDR3 DNA reads TGTGCCAGCAGAGGTACGCTGCGGAACACTGAAGCTTTCTTT. Translated, it gives CASRGTLRNTEAFF.